The 32 T cell receptor beta chains below all came from one sample that was sequenced in a study. A single record per CDR3 protein comes from TCRdb applying MiXCR to the 5' RACE reads. The table has some 40,000 distinct CDR3 sequences, about a fifth seen once. Treg sorting used a CD4+CD25+CD127-/low gate. Material: Tregs sorted from a lymph node. The source of these receptors is a female donor with breast cancer.

This clonotype was detected a few times. The chain recombines TRBV9 with TRBJ2-4; D unclear. The CDR3 is 15 residues long. CDR1 is SGDLS and CDR2 is YYNGEE in the germline V gene. The germline V and J ends were trimmed by 0 bases and 0 bases, with 7 bases remaining between them. The CDR3 spells CASSVGSLAKNIQYF. In nucleotides, the CDR3 is TGTGCCAGCAGCGTAGGGTCATTAGCCAAAAACATTCAGTACTTC.

CDR3 region: CASSLEGHGEQFF. The CDR3 DNA reads TGTGCCAGCAGCTTAGAGGGACACGGTGAGCAGTTCTTC. The chain is built from TRBV7-6 and TRBJ2-1; perhaps TRBD1 as D (6 bases). Trimming took 1 base from V and 9 from J, leaving 10 bases between them. Germline CDR1 reads SGHVS; CDR2 reads FNYEAQ. This CDR3 has 13 residues. The whole variable domain, remainder taken from reference TRBV7-6 and TRBJ2-1, is GAGVSQSPRYKVTKRGQDVALRCDPISGHVSLYWYRQALGQGPEFLTYFNYEAQQDKSGLPNDRFSAERPEGSISTLTIQRTEQRDSAMYRCASSLEGHGEQFFGPGTRLTVL.

This clonotype has a count of ten or more. This chain joins TRBV7-9 and TRBJ2-2, with a weak D call TRBD1 (6 bases). The CDR3 runs to 15 residues. Germline V gene lookup returns CDR1 SEHNR and CDR2 FQNEAQ (reference sequence). Trimming removed 6 bases at V and 1 base at J, with 12 bases between. For the CDR3, the DNA is TGTGCCAGCAGTCCGGGACAAAAGAACACCGGGGAGCTGTTTTTT. Its translation: CASSPGQKNTGELFF.

This sequence joins TRBV13 and TRBJ2-1; the D is unclear. The CDR3 totals 15 residues. V dropped 5 bases and J dropped 5 bases, with 16 bases sitting between them. Germline V lookup: CDR1 PRHDT, CDR2 FYEKMQ (reference sequence). The CDR3 sequence is CASSIQGFLDNEQFF. The CDR3 coding sequence is TGTGCCAGCAGCATCCAAGGGTTTCTGGACAATGAGCAGTTCTTC.

Of note for this clonotype: Relative to the germline gene, one junction end is altered; a read error may explain this. The chain employs TRBV20-1 and TRBJ2-1, with a tentative D call TRBD1 (5 bases). There are 18 residues in the CDR3. Germline lookup yields CDR1 DFQATT and CDR2 SNEGSKA (reference sequence). CDR3 loop: CSARVRTNRIESYNEQLF. The CDR3 bases are TGCAGTGCTAGAGTAAGAACGAACAGGATCGAGTCCTACAATGAGCAGCTTTTC.

The chain employs TRBV27 and TRBJ1-1; D ambiguous. V lost 5 bases and J lost 3, with 10 bases in between. Germline-derived CDR1 and CDR2 are MNHEY and SMNVEV (reference sequence). The CDR3 is made up of 13 amino acids. This CDR3 is CASSPPLHTEAFF. The DNA for the CDR3 is TGTGCCAGCAGTCCTCCTCTCCACACTGAAGCTTTCTTT.

The chain employs TRBV29-1 and TRBJ2-1; D unresolved. This CDR3 contains 12 residues. The germline V gene has CDR1 SQVTM and CDR2 ANQGSEA. Deletions cut 0 bases from V and 8 bases from J, with 8 bases between. Here the CDR3 reads CSVEDQRYEQFF. Here the CDR3 DNA reads TGCAGCGTTGAAGATCAGAGGTATGAGCAGTTCTTC.

This clonotype was picked up many times. The chain combines TRBV20-1 with TRBJ2-7; the D is unclear. The CDR3 is 12 amino acids. The germline gives CDR1 DFQATT, CDR2 SNEGSKA (reference sequence). V lost 0 bases, J lost 3 bases, and 6 bases lay in between. The CDR3 bases are TGCAGTGCTAGAGAAGGGTTCTACGAGCAGTACTTC. Translating gives CSAREGFYEQYF.

This chain joins TRBV3-1 and TRBJ1-5; D perhaps matches TRBD1 (6 bases). V dropped 5 bases and J dropped 7 bases, with 18 bases sitting between them. Looked up from germline, CDR1 is LGHDT and CDR2 is YNNKEL (reference sequence). This CDR3 region has 15 residues. CDR3 nucleotide sequence: TGTGCCAGCAGCGCCAGGGGAGGAGCGGACCAGCCCCAGCATTTT. This codes for CASSARGGADQPQHF. The full variable domain, completed using reference TRBV3-1 and TRBJ1-5, is DTAVSQTPKYLVTQMGNDKSIKCEQNLGHDTMYWYKQDSKKFLKIMFSYNNKELIINETVPNRFSPKSPDKAHLNLHINSLELGDSAVYFCASSARGGADQPQHFGDGTRLSIL.

CDR3 sequence reads: CASSVVGQGANPYEQYF. The CDR3 bases are TGTGCCAGCAGCGTAGTCGGGCAGGGGGCAAACCCCTACGAGCAGTACTTC. V and J are TRBV9 and TRBJ2-7; 8 bases align to TRBD1. The V gene's germline CDR1 is SGDLS and CDR2 YYNGEE. Germline trimming cut 0 bases from V and 2 bases from J; bases unmatched to any gene: 10. The CDR3 runs 17 residues.

As for this clonotype: It may be a read error: a sequence one base away is much more abundant. This chain joins TRBV6-5 and TRBJ2-7, with TRBD2 matching over 9 bases. Germline assignment: CDR1 MNHEY and CDR2 SVGAGI. The CDR3 is made up of 15 amino acids. CDR3 sequence reads: CAGSQSGLAVYEQYF. CDR3 in DNA: TGTGCCGGCAGTCAATCGGGACTAGCAGTCTACGAGCAGTACTTC.

This clonotype was seen a handful of times. This chain links TRBV5-1 with TRBJ2-7; 9 bases match TRBD2. V shed 6 bases, J shed 3 bases, and the junction held 7 bases outside the gene matches. Germline V gene sequence: CDR1 SGHRS, CDR2 YFSETQ. The CDR3 is 14 residues long. The CDR3 loop reads CASKQSGGNYEQYF. CDR3 nucleotide sequence: TGCGCCAGCAAACAGAGCGGGGGGAACTACGAGCAGTACTTC.

This chain joins TRBV9 and TRBJ2-7; 7 nucleotides align to TRBD2. The germline gives CDR1 SGDLS, CDR2 YYNGEE. The length of the CDR3 is 15 residues. The trim removed 6 bases at V and 1 base at J, leaving 10 bases unmatched. The CDR3 DNA follows: TGTGCCAGCAATCCGGACGGGAGGAATTCCTACGAGCAGTACTTC. This translates into CASNPDGRNSYEQYF.

This clonotype was picked up many times. The rearrangement uses TRBV6-5 and TRBJ2-5, with 7 nucleotides matching TRBD1. V dropped 4 bases and J dropped 1; count of bases not matched to a gene: 6. The CDR3 contains 15 residues. The germline V gene has CDR1 MNHEY and CDR2 SVGAGI. CDR3 residues: CASSFGDSSQETQYF. CDR3 nucleotides: TGTGCCAGCAGTTTCGGGGACAGCAGCCAAGAGACCCAGTACTTC.

This clonotype was observed a few times. The chain couples TRBV27 to TRBJ2-7; D not certain. CDR3 length equals 14 residues. V dropped 5 bases and J dropped 1 base, with 12 bases sitting between them. Germline CDR1 is MNHEY and CDR2 is SMNVEV (reference sequence). The CDR3 nucleotides are TGTGCCAGCAGTACCCTCAGTCGGTCCTACGAGCAGTACTTC. This encodes CASSTLSRSYEQYF.

This clonotype was recorded a few times. One end of the junction is discordant with germline, which a read error may explain. The rearrangement links TRBV20-1 to TRBJ1-2, with 8 bases matching TRBD1. The germline gives CDR1 DFQATT, CDR2 SNEGSKA (reference sequence). The CDR3 sequence is 14 residues long. The CDR3 loop reads CSAPDRGANYGNTF. In nucleotides, the CDR3 is TGCAGTGCCCCAGACAGGGGAGCTAACTATGGCAACACCTTC.

This clonotype was found a few times. The gene calls are TRBV6-1 and TRBJ2-5; D might be TRBD1 (5 bases). The length of the CDR3 is 13 residues. Trimming took off 6 bases at V and 4 bases at J, with 12 bases between the two ends. CDR1 is MNHNS, CDR2 SASEGT, per germline. The CDR3 protein is CASRTAWGETQYF. As DNA, the CDR3 is TGTGCCAGCAGGACAGCCTGGGGAGAGACCCAGTACTTC.

There are many counts of this clonotype. The CDR3 DNA reads as TGTGCCAGCAGCTCCCCGGACGTCCGACGGGAAAAACTGTTTTTT. It translates to CASSSPDVRREKLFF. The chain combines TRBV5-6 with TRBJ1-4; D not certain. The CDR3 has 15 amino acids. Germline CDR1 SGHDT, CDR2 YYEEEE. V was trimmed by 3 bases and J by 8 bases, leaving 17 bases between them.

This clonotype was detected many times. The rearrangement joins TRBV6-2 or TRBV6-3 to TRBJ1-1; 10 nucleotides line up with TRBD1. The junction had 10 bases not matched to a gene; V was cut back by 4 bases and J by 5 bases. CDR3 length: 16 residues. Germline V gene sequence: CDR1 MNHEY, CDR2 SVGEGT. The CDR3 sequence: CASSLTGTGDRTEAFF. For the CDR3, the DNA is TGTGCCAGCAGTTTAACCGGGACAGGGGATCGGACTGAAGCTTTCTTT.

This clonotype was found many times. The V call is TRBV5-1, the J call TRBJ2-3, with a possible D match to TRBD2 (6 bases). This CDR3 comprises 14 residues. CDR1 SGHRS and CDR2 YFSETQ come from the germline V gene. Trimming took off 4 bases at V and 2 bases at J, with 11 bases between the two ends. This CDR3 is CASSLPDYTDTQYF. The CDR3 region has the DNA TGCGCCAGCAGCCTCCCGGACTACACAGATACGCAGTATTTT. Together with reference TRBV5-1 and TRBJ2-3, the CDR3 gives the full variable domain: KAGVTQTPRYLIKTRGQQVTLSCSPISGHRSVSWYQQTPGQGLQFLFEYFSETQRNKGNFPGRFSGRQFSNSRSEMNVSTLELGDSALYLCASSLPDYTDTQYFGPGTRLTVL.

This chain links TRBV9 with TRBJ2-1, with no clear D. The V gene's germline CDR1 is SGDLS and CDR2 YYNGEE. The germline V and J ends were trimmed by 0 bases and 0 bases, with 7 bases remaining between them. The CDR3 runs 15 residues. CDR3 nucleotide sequence: TGTGCCAGCAGCGTAGGACTCCTCTCCTACAATGAGCAGTTCTTC. Encoded protein: CASSVGLLSYNEQFF.

The chain has TRBV30 and TRBJ2-7, with a possible D match to TRBD1 (6 bases). From germline, CDR1 is GTSNPN and CDR2 SVGIG (reference sequence). The CDR3 is 13 residues long. V was shortened by 1 base and J by 2 bases, with 9 bases between the two germline ends. CDR3 loop: CAWSEGTPYEQYF. The DNA for the CDR3 is TGTGCCTGGAGTGAGGGGACACCCTACGAGCAGTACTTC.

This clonotype was detected only once. This may arise from a read error, as a much more abundant clone is one base away. The chain links TRBV27 to TRBJ2-1, with a possible D match to TRBD2 (6 bases). V lost 2 bases, J lost 4 bases, and 15 bases lay in between. The CDR3 runs to 16 residues. Germline V lookup: CDR1 MNHEY, CDR2 SMNVEV (reference sequence). CDR3 in DNA: TGTGCCAGCAGTTTAAATCTCGGGACTGGGTACAATGAGCAGTTCTTC. As protein: CASSLNLGTGYNEQFF.

The CDR3, as DNA: TGTGCCAGCAGTGGTGACACCATTGGCTACACCTTC. It specifies CASSGDTIGYTF. This sequence joins TRBV25-1 and TRBJ1-2, with D hard to call. Deletions cut 4 bases from V and 7 bases from J, with 10 bases between. The CDR3 is made up of 12 amino acids. Per germline, CDR1 MGHDK and CDR2 SYGVNS.

V usage is TRBV7-9 and J usage is TRBJ1-3; TRBD1 might be the D (6 bases). The V and J ends lost 5 bases and 3 bases respectively, with 11 bases between them. Germline V gene data show CDR1 as SEHNR and CDR2 as FQNEAQ (reference sequence). The CDR3 contains 14 residues. CDR3 coding DNA: TGTGCCAGCAGCCCCCGACAGGTTGGAAACACCATATATTTT. Translating it yields CASSPRQVGNTIYF.

Points on this clonotype: The CDR3 does not end in the conserved phenylalanine or tryptophan, so this is likely a read error. The chain recombines TRBV15 with TRBJ2-1; 9 bases fit TRBD1. The CDR3 loop spans 16 amino acids. The germline V gene encodes CDR1 LNHNV and CDR2 YYDKDF (reference sequence). The V and J ends lost 6 bases and 7 bases, in that order; junction bases with no gene match: 13. The CDR3 region has the DNA TGTGCCACCAGGGGGGTGGGACAGGGAAAAACTAATGAGCAGTTCCTC. Translation gives CATRGVGQGKTNEQFL.

The chain carries TRBV18 and TRBJ1-1, with D possibly being TRBD1 (5 bases). Trimming removed 5 bases from V and 1 base from J, with 8 bases in between. Germline V lookup: CDR1 KGHSH, CDR2 LQKENI. The CDR3 has 13 residues. The CDR3 region is CASSAGQNTEAFF. The DNA for the CDR3 is TGTGCCAGCTCAGCCGGACAGAACACTGAAGCTTTCTTT.

This clonotype was seen repeatedly, ten times or more. V and J are TRBV20-1 and TRBJ2-7; 10 positions match TRBD1. Germline V lookup: CDR1 DFQATT, CDR2 SNEGSKA (reference sequence). V lost 7 bases to trimming and J lost 5 bases; unmatched junction nucleotides: 8. CDR3 size: 13 residues. In DNA form, the CDR3 reads TGCAGTGTTAAAAGACAGGGGGCCCACGAGCAGTACTTC. It encodes CSVKRQGAHEQYF.

The chain joins TRBV20-1 to TRBJ2-1, with 7 bases matching TRBD1. Trimming cost V 1 base and J 2 bases; bases outside gene matches: 2. Germline V gives CDR1 DFQATT, CDR2 SNEGSKA (reference sequence). The CDR3 length is 14 residues. This CDR3 reads CSARVDRAYNEQFF. The DNA of the CDR3 is TGCAGTGCTAGAGTAGACAGGGCCTACAATGAGCAGTTCTTC.

With regard to this clonotype: Being one base from a much bigger clone, this may be a read error. The chain combines TRBV9 with TRBJ2-7, with 7 bases fitting TRBD1. Per germline, CDR1 SGDLS and CDR2 YYNGEE. CDR3 length: 14 amino acids. The CDR3 sequence: CTSSVGQLSYEQYF. The CDR3 DNA reads as TGTACCAGCAGCGTGGGACAGCTCTCCTACGAGCAGTACTTC. Looking up the rest from reference TRBV9 and TRBJ2-7 gives the full variable domain: DSGVTQTPKHLITATGQRVTLRCSPRSGDLSVYWYQQSLDQGLQFLIQYYNGEERAKGNILERFSAQQFPDLHSELNLSSLELGDSALYFCTSSVGQLSYEQYFGPGTRLTVT.

The table lists this clonotype with many counts. The rearrangement joins TRBV6-5 to TRBJ1-6; D ambiguous. The CDR3 consists of 17 residues. V lost 0 bases to trimming and J lost 4 bases, with 13 bases between them. Germline CDR1 MNHEY, CDR2 SVGAGI. The CDR3 bases are TGTGCCAGCAGTTACTCGAGGCCCGGGTTATATAATTCACCCCTCCACTTT. Its protein product is CASSYSRPGLYNSPLHF.

This clonotype was found a few times. The V gene is TRBV5-1, the J gene TRBJ2-1; 9 bases fit TRBD1. The V and J ends lost 4 bases and 5 bases, in that order; junction bases with no gene match: 7. The CDR3 spans 15 residues. Germline V lookup: CDR1 SGHRS, CDR2 YFSETQ. This CDR3 reads CASSPGTGSHNEQFF. The DNA of the CDR3 is TGCGCCAGCAGCCCCGGGACAGGGTCGCACAATGAGCAGTTCTTC.